This paragraph covers one T cell receptor (beta chain) sequence. This clone occurred once. What this receptor recognizes is not known. Nothing much larger sits one base from this clone, and base qualities are not available. The method was the immunoSEQ multiplex PCR assay. For the multiplex PCR, a mixture combining 60 forward primers for TCR Vbeta segments and 13 reverse primers for TCR Jbeta segments was used. The CDR3 region of rearranged TCR beta genes was amplified from genomic DNA with a multiplex PCR assay. The amplified TCR beta libraries were sequenced on the Illumina HiSeq System as 87-base-pair reads. The paper's processing steps were these. In a later analysis, some 80 million unique TCR beta chains were counted across the 650 to 700 repertoires, and approximately 9.9 million of these chains were shared by at least two donors. Raw reads were error-corrected and collapsed into unique sequences by a nearest-neighbor algorithm in which closely related sequences were merged to remove PCR and sequencing errors. CDR3 sequences were aligned to IMGT reference sequences to assign V, D and J gene segments. For a sequence to be retained, a match of at least six nucleotides was required to both a V gene segment and a J gene segment. A rearrangement was called productive if the CDR3 had no stop codons and remained in frame with V and J, and every other rearrangement was called non-productive. Following IMGT convention, CDR3 was defined as the stretch from the second conserved V-encoded cysteine up to the conserved J-encoded phenylalanine. The earlier analysis of about 640 of the donors excluded any sequence lacking an unambiguous match to a single V gene segment. An earlier analysis of about 590 of the donors classified V segments as functional when productive rearrangements were above 56.7% and as segregating when the standard deviation between donors was above 5%. A statistical classification framework was built for diagnosing cytomegalovirus status from the catalog of TCR beta chain sequences. A later analysis assigned V and J genes by comparing TCR nucleotide sequences with IMGT/GENE-DB human TR gene sequences. Using the TCRdist pipeline, a later analysis assigned CDR3 sequences along with most-parsimonious VDJ recombination scenarios. A later analysis defined each TCR beta chain by its CDR3 amino acid sequence plus V-gene family, and excluded reads lacking a unique V-gene family. A later analysis removed 592 highly shared, low-generation-probability nucleotide sequences to deal with suspected cross-contamination and a sequencing artifact. A later analysis calculated a clonal expansion index for each public chain from normalized within-repertoire ranks of inferred template counts. A later analysis computed generation probabilities with a VDJ recombination model fitted to out-of-frame rearrangements, and checked the results against IGoR. Hypergeometric tests were used in a later analysis to score TCR-TCR, TCR-HLA and TCR-CMV co-occurrence, with a repertoire-size bias correction applied to the TCR pairs. False discovery rates were estimated in a later analysis by permuting HLA or CMV assignments 20 times. In a later analysis, co-occurring TCRs were grouped with DBSCAN, and TCRdist sequence similarity was added when clustering was performed within HLA-allele-positive subsets. Repertoires with fewer than 30,000 or more than 120,000 public chains, plus five repertoires with anomalous nucleotide sharing, were excluded from co-occurrence clustering. This is the immuneACCESS table as TCRdb keeps it, with only in-frame sequences that have V and J called. A part of the clones is gone; compared with another copy, unresolved V genes explain less than half, and the rest is unexplained. That table is the source of V, J and clone size, and D and trimming were worked out from the DNA. This sample holds about 150,000 clones; roughly 85% were observed only once. In total, the top ten clones hold nearly 3.5% of the sample.

The data were taken from a study of cytomegalovirus exposure and HLA in healthy donors (dated by TCRdb to the late 2010s). Notes on the research overall: An earlier analysis of roughly 500 of the donors reported about 300 Gb of sequence data and 117 million unique TCR beta sequences obtained from roughly 170 million T cells. In a later genetic analysis, genome-wide SNP genotypes for about 55% of the roughly 700 donors were used, and that subset was treated as a discovery cohort. Every repertoire in the discovery cohort had been generated on one and the same sequencing platform. On average, roughly 240,000 unique TCR beta nucleotide sequences were sequenced per donor among roughly 430 genotyped donors of the cohort, with roughly 18% of those sequences being non-productive. An earlier analysis of more than 450 of the donors used high-throughput TCR beta sequencing to judge whether each TCR beta V gene segment behaved as functional or pseudogenic. HLA typing covered class I and class II loci at four-digit resolution. The study used immunosequencing to profile the T cell repertoires of around 600 subjects and linked those repertoires to cytomegalovirus serostatus. Typing coverage varied by locus: roughly 629-630 donors for A, B, C, DRB1 and DQB1; approximately 560 for DQA1; more than 600 for DPA1; under 490 for DPB1. Donor age, sex, ethnicity and CMV serostatus were compiled together with the repertoire data. Roughly 5 DR-DQ haplotypes were treated as single units for association and clustering because of strong linkage in the cohort. In a later analysis, previously published TCR beta repertoires from about 670 donors were re-analyzed and high-resolution HLA genotyping was added so that TCR occurrence patterns could be studied. An early release that covered several hundred HLA-typed donors contained 250 to 350 gigabases of sequencing data and about 93 million unique TCR sequences. To predict cytomegalovirus infection status, the study brought together high-throughput TCR immunosequencing, statistical association of individual TCRs with disease status, and machine learning. The study aimed to test whether cataloging public T cell receptors could reveal signatures of past pathogen exposure. Rather than drawing on any new phenotypic data, the later analysis identified candidate immune exposures from TCR beta sequences and the way those sequences occurred across donors. The genetic ancestry cluster associated with self-reported Caucasian donors included over 80% of the approximately 400 genotyped donors. In addition to the first cohort of 500 to 850 subjects, a separate validation cohort of approximately 120 different subjects was used.

Its CDR3 holds 15 amino acids, cysteine through phenylalanine. Here the CDR3 DNA is all that survives: 45 bases in frame from base 1. The CDR1 and CDR2 encoded by the germline V gene (reference sequence) are SEHNR and FQNEAQ. Cut back by 5 bases and 2 bases, the V and J ends lie 16 bases apart. The cohort was made up of around 720 healthy bone marrow donors. Cohort members were all nominally healthy when sampled, although unrecorded immune exposures were likely present. The donor was CMV seronegative and was included in the group of 352 seronegative cohort members. A peripheral blood sample was collected from each donor, and TCR beta sequencing was performed on peripheral blood mononuclear cells. Genomic DNA was extracted from the blood cell samples with the Qiagen DNeasy Blood Extraction Kit. Points the paper makes about the study in general: An association between a missense DCLRE1C variant and V-gene and J-gene trimming of TCR beta chains was found in a later genetic analysis and replicated in an independent cohort. The 87-base-pair reads could not distinguish some IMGT-functional V segments, including TRBV6-2 and TRBV6-3, so those segments were excluded. This cohort had only TCR beta chains sequenced, and the lack of alpha or paired-chain data limited which features could be detected. The study gave a list of 150 to 200 TCR beta chains associated with cytomegalovirus. In a later analysis, the rate of TCR association differed among HLA loci, with DRB1 alleles having the most associated TCRs and HLA-C alleles having the fewest. A few of the identified cytomegalovirus-associated TCR beta chains were confirmed in vitro to be specific for cytomegalovirus antigens. The sequencing pipeline was judged likely to have produced a cluster of highly shared sequence variants as a technical artifact. Linkage disequilibrium might explain the correlated functional status among segregating V segments, but an unknown experimental factor could not be ruled out. A further reported finding was that TCR beta sequences accurately predicted the HLA-A and HLA-B alleles for most subjects in the first cohort. An earlier analysis of roughly 570 of the donors showed that most TCR beta V segments appeared in productive rearrangements either about 87% or about 30% of the time, which broadly matched IMGT annotations. In both the original and validation cohorts, the classifier was reported to diagnose cytomegalovirus status with high specificity and sensitivity. Most TCR sequences were observed very rarely across donors, whereas some public TCRs were present in many individuals. A later genetic analysis reported fewer N-insertions in productive TCRs among donors in an Asian-associated ancestry cluster than the roughly 700-donor mean. Presence/absence analyses assumed roughly uniform sequencing depth across donors, an assumption that may not hold. According to a later analysis, parvovirus B19, influenza, CMV and Epstein-Barr virus appeared linked to several top co-occurrence clusters. HLA typing was unavailable for some donors at each locus, so association tests used only the typed subset. A later analysis associated about 18,000 TCR beta sequences with specific HLA alleles at a false discovery rate of 0.05. A later analysis found that most CMV-associated TCR beta chains appeared HLA-restricted, with HLA associations seemingly driven largely by CMV exposure. Because counts were too low, approximately 15 rarely observed V segments, including chromosome 9 orphons, were excluded from the earlier analysis of some 540 of the donors. Immune exposure information for the cohort was limited to CMV serostatus. Assigning TCR associations to individual alleles was difficult when HLA alleles, especially DR and DQ, strongly co-occurred. In a later analysis, HLA-associated TCR beta chains showed more clonal expansion and lower generation probabilities than non-associated chains that were equally common. The authors suggested that the approach could potentially be extended to other disease states and immunological phenotypes.

The V and J genes are TRBV7-9 and TRBJ2-7; a tentative D match to TRBD1 spans 6 bases. This receptor was identified in a male donor in good health and CMV-seronegative. Sequenced sample: PBMCs. CDR3 loop: CASSAPGGRTYEQYF. The nucleotide sequence reads TGTGCCAGCAGCGCCCCTGGGGGCAGGACCTACGAGCAGTACTTC.